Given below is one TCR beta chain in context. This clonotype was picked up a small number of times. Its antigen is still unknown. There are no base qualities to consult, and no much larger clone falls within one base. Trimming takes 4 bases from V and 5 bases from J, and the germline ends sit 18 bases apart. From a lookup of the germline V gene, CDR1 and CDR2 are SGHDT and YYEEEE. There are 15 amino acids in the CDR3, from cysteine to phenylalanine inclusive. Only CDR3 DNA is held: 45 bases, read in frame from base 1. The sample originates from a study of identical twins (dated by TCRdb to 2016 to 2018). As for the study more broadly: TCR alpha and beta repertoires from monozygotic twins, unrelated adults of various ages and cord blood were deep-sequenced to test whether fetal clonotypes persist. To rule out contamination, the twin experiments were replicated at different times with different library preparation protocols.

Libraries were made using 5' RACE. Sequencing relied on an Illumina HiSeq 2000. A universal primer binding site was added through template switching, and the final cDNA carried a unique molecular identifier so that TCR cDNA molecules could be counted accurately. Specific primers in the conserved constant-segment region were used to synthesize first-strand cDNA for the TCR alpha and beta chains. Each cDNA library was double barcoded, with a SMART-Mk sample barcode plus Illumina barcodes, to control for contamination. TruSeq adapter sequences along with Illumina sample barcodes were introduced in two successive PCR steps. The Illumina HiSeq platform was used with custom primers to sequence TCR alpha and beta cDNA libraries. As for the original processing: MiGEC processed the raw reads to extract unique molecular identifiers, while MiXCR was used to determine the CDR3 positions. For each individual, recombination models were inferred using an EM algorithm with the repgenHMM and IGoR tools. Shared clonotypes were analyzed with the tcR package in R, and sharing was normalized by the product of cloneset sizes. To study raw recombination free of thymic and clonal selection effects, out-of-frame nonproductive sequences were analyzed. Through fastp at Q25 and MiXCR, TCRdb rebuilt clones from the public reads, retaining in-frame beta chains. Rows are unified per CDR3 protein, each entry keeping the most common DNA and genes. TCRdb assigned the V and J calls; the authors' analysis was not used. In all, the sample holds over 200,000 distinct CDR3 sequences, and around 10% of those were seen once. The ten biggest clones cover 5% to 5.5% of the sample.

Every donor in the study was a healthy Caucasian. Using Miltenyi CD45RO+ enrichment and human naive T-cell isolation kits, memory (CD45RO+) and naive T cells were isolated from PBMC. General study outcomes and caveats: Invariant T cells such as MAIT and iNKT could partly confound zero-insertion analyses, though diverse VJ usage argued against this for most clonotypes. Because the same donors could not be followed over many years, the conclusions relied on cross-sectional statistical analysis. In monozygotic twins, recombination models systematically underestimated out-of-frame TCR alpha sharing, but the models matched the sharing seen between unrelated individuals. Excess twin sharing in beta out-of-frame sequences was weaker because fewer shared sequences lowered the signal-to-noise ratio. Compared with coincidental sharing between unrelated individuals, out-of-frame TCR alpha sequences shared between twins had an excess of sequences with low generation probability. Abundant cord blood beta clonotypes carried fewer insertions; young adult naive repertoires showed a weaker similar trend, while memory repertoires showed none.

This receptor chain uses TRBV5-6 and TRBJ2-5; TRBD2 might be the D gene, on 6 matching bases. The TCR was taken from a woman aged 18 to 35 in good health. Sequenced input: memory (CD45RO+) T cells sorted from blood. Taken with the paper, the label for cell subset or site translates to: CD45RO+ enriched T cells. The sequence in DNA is TGTGCCAGCAGCAAGCTTACGGCGGGGTCGGAGACCCAGTACTTC. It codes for CASSKLTAGSETQYF.